The source of this T cell receptor beta chain is a study of blood T cell repertoires in COVID-19. CDR1 is LNHDA, CDR2 SQIVND, per germline (reference sequence). The V and J ends lost 4 bases and 3 bases respectively, with 13 bases between them. The CDR3 runs 15 residues. Original methodology: The assay estimated nucleated cells by amplifying reference gene primers. Measured with immunoSEQ multiplex PCR; TCRdb has only the in-frame clones, and not every one. That table furnishes V, J and clone size, whereas the DNA furnished D and trimming. The table records some 190,000 clones, 80% to 90% of them present only once.

The receptor's source is a woman aged 40 to 50 with acute COVID-19. Material: PBMCs or T cells enriched from blood (not recorded which). The chain carries TRBV19 and TRBJ1-5; possible D gene TRBD1, 5 bases. CDR3 region: CASSTPRGVNQPQHF. The CDR3 DNA reads TGTGCCAGTAGTACCCCCCGGGGGGTCAATCAGCCCCAGCATTTT.